One TCR beta chain is described in this entry. This CDR3 is 17 amino acids long. Germline CDR1 and CDR2: MNHNS and SASEGT. V was pared by 0 bases and J by 1 base, with 15 bases between. Measured with immunoSEQ multiplex PCR; TCRdb has only the in-frame clones, and not every one. The sample has roughly 31,000 clones, 75% to 90% seen once; the top ten hold 9.5% to 13%. The sample comes from a study of blood T cell repertoires in COVID-19. The clonotype originates from a man in his 60s with acute or convalescent COVID-19. The J gene is TRBJ1-2, the V gene TRBV6-1; a weak D match, TRBD1 (6 bases). Sample: peripheral blood. CDR3: CASSEAIGQKHNYGYTF. CDR3 bases: TGTGCCAGCAGTGAAGCTATAGGACAGAAGCATAACTATGGCTACACCTTC.